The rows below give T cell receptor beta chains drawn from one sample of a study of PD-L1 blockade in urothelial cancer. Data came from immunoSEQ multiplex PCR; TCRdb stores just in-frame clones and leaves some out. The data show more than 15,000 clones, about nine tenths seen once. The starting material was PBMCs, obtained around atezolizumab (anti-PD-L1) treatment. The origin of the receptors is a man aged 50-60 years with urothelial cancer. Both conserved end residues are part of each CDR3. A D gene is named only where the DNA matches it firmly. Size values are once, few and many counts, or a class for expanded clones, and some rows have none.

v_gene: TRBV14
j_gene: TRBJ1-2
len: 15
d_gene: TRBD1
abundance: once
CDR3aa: CASSLETGGRYGYTF
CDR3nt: TGTGCCAGCAGCCTAGAGACAGGGGGACGTTACGGCTACACCTTC

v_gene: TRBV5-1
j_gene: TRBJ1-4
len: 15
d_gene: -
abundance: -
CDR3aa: CASSLSGTTNEKLFF
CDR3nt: TGCGCCAGCAGCTTATCAGGGACAACTAATGAAAAACTGTTTTTT

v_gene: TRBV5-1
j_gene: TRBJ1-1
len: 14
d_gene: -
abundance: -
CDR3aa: CASSLVEMNTEAFF
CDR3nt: TGCGCCAGCAGCTTGGTAGAAATGAACACTGAAGCTTTCTTT

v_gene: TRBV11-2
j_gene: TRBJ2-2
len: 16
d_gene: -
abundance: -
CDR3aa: CASSLEFPGNTGELFF
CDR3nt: TGTGCCAGCAGCTTAGAATTCCCAGGGAACACCGGGGAGCTGTTTTTT

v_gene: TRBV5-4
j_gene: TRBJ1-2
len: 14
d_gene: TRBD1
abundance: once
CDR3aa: CASSLDRGFYGYTF
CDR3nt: TGTGCCAGCAGCTTGGACAGGGGCTTCTATGGCTACACCTTC

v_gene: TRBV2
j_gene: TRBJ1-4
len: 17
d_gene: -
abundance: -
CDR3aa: CASSEARVWDGGEKLFF
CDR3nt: TGTGCCAGCAGTGAAGCGCGGGTTTGGGACGGGGGTGAAAAACTGTTTTTT

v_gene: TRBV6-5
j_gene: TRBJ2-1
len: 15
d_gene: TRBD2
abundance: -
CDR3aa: CASSYGLAGYNEQFF
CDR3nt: TGTGCCAGCAGTTACGGACTAGCGGGATACAATGAGCAGTTCTTC

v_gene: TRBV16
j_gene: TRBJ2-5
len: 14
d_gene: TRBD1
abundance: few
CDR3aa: CASSHDRGKETQYF
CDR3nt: TGTGCCAGCAGCCACGACAGGGGGAAAGAGACCCAGTACTTC

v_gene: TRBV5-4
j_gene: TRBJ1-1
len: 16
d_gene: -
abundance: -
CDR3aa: CASSLELGRQVTEAFF
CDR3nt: TGTGCCAGCAGCTTGGAGCTTGGGAGGCAGGTAACTGAAGCTTTCTTT

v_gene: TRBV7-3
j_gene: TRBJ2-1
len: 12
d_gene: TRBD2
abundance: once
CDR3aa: CASSPSGGAPFF
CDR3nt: TGTGCCAGCAGTCCTAGCGGGGGCGCACCGTTCTTC

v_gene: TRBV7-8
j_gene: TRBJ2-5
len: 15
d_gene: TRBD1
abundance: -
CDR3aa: CASSQTGGSGETQYF
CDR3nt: TGTGCCAGCAGCCAAACAGGGGGCTCGGGAGAGACCCAGTACTTC

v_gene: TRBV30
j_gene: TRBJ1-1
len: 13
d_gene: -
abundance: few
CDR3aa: CAWSGQSNTEAFF
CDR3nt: TGTGCCTGGAGTGGCCAGTCGAACACTGAAGCTTTCTTT

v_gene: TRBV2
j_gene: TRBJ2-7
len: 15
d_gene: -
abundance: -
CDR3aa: CASSDSGGPSYEQYF
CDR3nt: TGTGCCAGCAGTGATTCCGGGGGGCCTTCCTACGAGCAGTACTTC

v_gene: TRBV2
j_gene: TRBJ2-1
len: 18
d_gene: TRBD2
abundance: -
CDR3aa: CATRRGGLVGDGYNEQFF
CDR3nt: TGTGCCACCCGGAGGGGCGGACTAGTAGGGGATGGTTACAATGAGCAGTTCTTC

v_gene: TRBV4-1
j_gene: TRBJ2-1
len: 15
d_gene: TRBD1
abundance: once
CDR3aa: CASSNPGQGKNEQFF
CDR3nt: TGCGCCAGCAGCAACCCGGGACAGGGGAAGAATGAGCAGTTCTTC

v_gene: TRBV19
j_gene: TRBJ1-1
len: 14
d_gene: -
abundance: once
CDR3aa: CASSWAELNTEAFF
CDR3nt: TGTGCCAGTAGTTGGGCAGAGTTGAACACTGAAGCTTTCTTT

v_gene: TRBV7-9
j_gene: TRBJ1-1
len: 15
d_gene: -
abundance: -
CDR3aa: CASSNGGGKNTEAFF
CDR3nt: TGTGCCAGCAGCAATGGGGGGGGCAAGAACACTGAAGCTTTCTTT

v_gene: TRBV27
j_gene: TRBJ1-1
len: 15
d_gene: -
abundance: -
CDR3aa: CASSSHKGGATEAFF
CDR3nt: TGTGCCAGCAGTTCCCACAAGGGAGGGGCCACTGAAGCTTTCTTT

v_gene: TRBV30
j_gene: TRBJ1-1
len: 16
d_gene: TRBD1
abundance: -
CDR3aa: CAWRILKGQLNTEAFF
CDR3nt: TGTGCCTGGAGAATACTGAAGGGACAGCTGAACACTGAAGCTTTCTTT

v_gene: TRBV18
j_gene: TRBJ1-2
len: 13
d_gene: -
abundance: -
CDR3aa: CASSPLTNYGYTF
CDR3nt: TGTGCCAGCTCACCACTAACTAACTATGGCTACACCTTC

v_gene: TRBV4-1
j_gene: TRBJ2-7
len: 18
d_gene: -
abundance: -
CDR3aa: CASSQDSPWDTETYEQYF
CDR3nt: TGCGCCAGCAGCCAAGATTCCCCCTGGGACACCGAAACCTACGAGCAGTACTTC

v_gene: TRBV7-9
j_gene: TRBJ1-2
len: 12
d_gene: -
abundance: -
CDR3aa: CASSPPEGGYTF
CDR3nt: TGTGCCAGCAGCCCGCCGGAGGGTGGCTACACCTTC

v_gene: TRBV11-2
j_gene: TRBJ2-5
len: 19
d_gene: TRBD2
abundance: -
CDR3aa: CASSTPGTSGRTPQETQYF
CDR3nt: TGTGCCAGCAGCACCCCCGGGACTAGCGGGAGAACCCCTCAAGAGACCCAGTACTTC

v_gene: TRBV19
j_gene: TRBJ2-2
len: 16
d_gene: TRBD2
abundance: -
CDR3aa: CASSAISGANTGELFF
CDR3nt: TGTGCCAGTAGTGCTATTAGCGGGGCGAACACCGGGGAGCTGTTTTTT

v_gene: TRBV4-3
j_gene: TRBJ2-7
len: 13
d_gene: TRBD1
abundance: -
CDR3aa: CASSQYRGDEQYF
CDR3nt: TGCGCCAGCAGCCAATACAGGGGTGACGAGCAGTACTTC

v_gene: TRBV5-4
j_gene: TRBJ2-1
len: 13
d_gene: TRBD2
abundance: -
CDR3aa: CALGGGASNEQFF
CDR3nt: TGTGCCCTAGGCGGGGGGGCCTCCAATGAGCAGTTCTTC

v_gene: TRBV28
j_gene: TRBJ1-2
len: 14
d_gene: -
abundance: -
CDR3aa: CASKSQGSDYGYTF
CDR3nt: TGTGCCAGCAAGTCACAGGGATCTGACTATGGCTACACCTTC

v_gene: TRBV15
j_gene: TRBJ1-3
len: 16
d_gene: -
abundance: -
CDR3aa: CATSRGKGLNGNTIYF
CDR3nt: TGTGCCACCAGCAGAGGAAAGGGGTTAAATGGAAACACCATATATTTT

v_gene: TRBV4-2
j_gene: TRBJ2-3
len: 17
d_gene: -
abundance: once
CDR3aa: CASSRDPFSGSTDTQYF
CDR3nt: TGTGCCAGCAGCCGAGACCCCTTTTCAGGTAGCACAGATACGCAGTATTTT

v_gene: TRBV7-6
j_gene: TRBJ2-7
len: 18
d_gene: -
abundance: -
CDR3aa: CASSLDRPSMGGTYEQYF
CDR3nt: TGTGCCAGCAGCTTAGACAGACCCTCGATGGGGGGAACCTACGAGCAGTACTTC

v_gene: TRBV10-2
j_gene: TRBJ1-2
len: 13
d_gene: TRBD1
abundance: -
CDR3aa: CASRAGQGGGYTF
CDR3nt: TGCGCCAGCAGAGCCGGACAGGGGGGAGGCTACACCTTC

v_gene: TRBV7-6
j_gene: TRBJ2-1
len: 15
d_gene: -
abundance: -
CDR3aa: CASSTGQGSYNEQFF
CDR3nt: TGTGCCAGCAGCACCGGACAAGGCTCCTACAATGAGCAGTTCTTC

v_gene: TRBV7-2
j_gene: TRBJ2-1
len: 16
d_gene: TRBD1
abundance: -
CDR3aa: CASRREAGGFRNEQFF
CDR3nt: TGTGCCAGCAGACGAGAGGCAGGGGGCTTCAGGAATGAGCAGTTCTTC

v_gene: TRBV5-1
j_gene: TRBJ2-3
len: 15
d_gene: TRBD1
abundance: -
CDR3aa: CASSLAGQGTDTQYF
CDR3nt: TGCGCCAGCAGCTTGGCTGGACAGGGCACAGATACGCAGTATTTT

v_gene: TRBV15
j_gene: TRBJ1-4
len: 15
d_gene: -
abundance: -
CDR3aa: CATSSDTPGREKLFF
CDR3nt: TGTGCCACCAGCAGCGACACTCCCGGTAGGGAAAAACTGTTTTTT

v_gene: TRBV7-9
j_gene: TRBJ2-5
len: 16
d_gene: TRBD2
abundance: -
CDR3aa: CASSLGLAGDQETQYF
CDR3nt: TGTGCCAGCAGCTTAGGACTAGCGGGGGATCAAGAGACCCAGTACTTC

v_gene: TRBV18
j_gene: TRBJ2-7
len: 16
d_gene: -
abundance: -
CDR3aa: CASSPEGAWSDYEQYF
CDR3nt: TGTGCCAGCTCCCCCGAAGGAGCTTGGTCGGACTACGAGCAGTACTTC

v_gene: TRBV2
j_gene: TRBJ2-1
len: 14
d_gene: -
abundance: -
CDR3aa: CASTLTRLGGEQFF
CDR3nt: TGTGCCAGCACCCTGACTAGGCTGGGTGGTGAGCAGTTCTTC

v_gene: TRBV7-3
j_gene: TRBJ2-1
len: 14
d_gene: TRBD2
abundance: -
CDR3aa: CASSIAGANNEQFF
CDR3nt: TGTGCCAGCTCGATAGCGGGGGCGAACAATGAGCAGTTCTTC

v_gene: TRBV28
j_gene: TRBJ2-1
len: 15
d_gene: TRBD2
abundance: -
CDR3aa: CASSLNAGVVNEQFF
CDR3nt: TGTGCCAGCAGTTTAAACGCGGGAGTCGTTAATGAGCAGTTCTTC

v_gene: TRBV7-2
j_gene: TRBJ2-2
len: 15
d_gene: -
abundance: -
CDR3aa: CASSLNLEVTGELFF
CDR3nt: TGTGCCAGCAGCTTAAATCTGGAGGTGACCGGGGAGCTGTTTTTT

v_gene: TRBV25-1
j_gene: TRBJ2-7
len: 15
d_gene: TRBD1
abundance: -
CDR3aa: CASSKIRTGSYEQYF
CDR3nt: TGTGCCAGCAGTAAAATACGGACAGGCTCGTACGAGCAGTACTTC

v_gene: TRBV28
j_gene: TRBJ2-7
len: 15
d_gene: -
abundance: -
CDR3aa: CASSRGRRSSYEQYF
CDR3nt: TGTGCCAGCAGCCGAGGCCGGAGGTCCTCCTACGAGCAGTACTTC

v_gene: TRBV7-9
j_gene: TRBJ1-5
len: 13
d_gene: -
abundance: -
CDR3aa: CASSPDGSQPQHF
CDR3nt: TGTGCCAGCAGTCCCGACGGGAGTCAGCCCCAGCATTTT

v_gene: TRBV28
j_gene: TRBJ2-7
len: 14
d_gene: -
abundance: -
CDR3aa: CASSLAGVTYEQYF
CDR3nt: TGTGCCAGCAGTTTAGCAGGGGTCACCTACGAGCAGTACTTC

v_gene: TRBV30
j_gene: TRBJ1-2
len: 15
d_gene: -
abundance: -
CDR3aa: CAWSVLGGLRYGYTF
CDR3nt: TGTGCCTGGAGTGTACTGGGCGGGCTGAGGTATGGCTACACCTTC

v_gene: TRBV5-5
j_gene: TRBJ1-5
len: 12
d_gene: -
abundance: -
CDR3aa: CASSTWGGPQHF
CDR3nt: TGTGCCAGCAGCACTTGGGGGGGGCCCCAGCATTTT

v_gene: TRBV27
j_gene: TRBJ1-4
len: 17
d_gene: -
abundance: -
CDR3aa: CASSLSGEAPWHEKLFF
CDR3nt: TGTGCCAGCAGTTTATCGGGGGAGGCTCCTTGGCATGAAAAACTGTTTTTT

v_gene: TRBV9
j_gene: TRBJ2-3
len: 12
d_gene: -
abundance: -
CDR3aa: CASSPMTDTQYF
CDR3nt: TGTGCCAGCAGCCCAATGACAGATACGCAGTATTTT

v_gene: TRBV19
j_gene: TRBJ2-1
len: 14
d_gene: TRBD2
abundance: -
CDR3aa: CASSIRTRYHEQFF
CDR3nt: TGTGCCAGTAGTATTCGGACTAGATACCATGAGCAGTTCTTC